The clone carrying this TCR beta chain was recorded at least ten times. Looked up from germline, CDR1 is SEHNR and CDR2 is FQNEAQ (reference sequence). Trimming removed 1 base from V and 6 bases from J, with 13 bases in between. The CDR3 covers 14 residues. The sample originates from a study of T cells in Graves' hyperthyroidism and ophthalmopathy. Absent ophthalmopathy progression within 18 months defined stable Graves' hyperthyroidism. The TCR beta CDR3 regions underwent amplification using RNA transcripts as the source. TCR CDR3 regions were first amplified by RT-PCR with HTBI primers. TCRdb recomputed calls from the multiplex PCR reads with MiXCR, one row per CDR3 protein. The data show approximately 700,000 distinct CDR3 sequences, approximately 16% seen once.

The receptor was isolated from a man in his late teens or twenties with Graves' hyperthyroidism. Input material: blood. V is TRBV7-9 and J is TRBJ2-7; perhaps TRBD2 as D (6 bases). The CDR3, as DNA: TGTGCCAGCAGCTTAGAGGAGGGGTGGGGCGAGCAGTACTTC. Encoded protein: CASSLEEGWGEQYF.